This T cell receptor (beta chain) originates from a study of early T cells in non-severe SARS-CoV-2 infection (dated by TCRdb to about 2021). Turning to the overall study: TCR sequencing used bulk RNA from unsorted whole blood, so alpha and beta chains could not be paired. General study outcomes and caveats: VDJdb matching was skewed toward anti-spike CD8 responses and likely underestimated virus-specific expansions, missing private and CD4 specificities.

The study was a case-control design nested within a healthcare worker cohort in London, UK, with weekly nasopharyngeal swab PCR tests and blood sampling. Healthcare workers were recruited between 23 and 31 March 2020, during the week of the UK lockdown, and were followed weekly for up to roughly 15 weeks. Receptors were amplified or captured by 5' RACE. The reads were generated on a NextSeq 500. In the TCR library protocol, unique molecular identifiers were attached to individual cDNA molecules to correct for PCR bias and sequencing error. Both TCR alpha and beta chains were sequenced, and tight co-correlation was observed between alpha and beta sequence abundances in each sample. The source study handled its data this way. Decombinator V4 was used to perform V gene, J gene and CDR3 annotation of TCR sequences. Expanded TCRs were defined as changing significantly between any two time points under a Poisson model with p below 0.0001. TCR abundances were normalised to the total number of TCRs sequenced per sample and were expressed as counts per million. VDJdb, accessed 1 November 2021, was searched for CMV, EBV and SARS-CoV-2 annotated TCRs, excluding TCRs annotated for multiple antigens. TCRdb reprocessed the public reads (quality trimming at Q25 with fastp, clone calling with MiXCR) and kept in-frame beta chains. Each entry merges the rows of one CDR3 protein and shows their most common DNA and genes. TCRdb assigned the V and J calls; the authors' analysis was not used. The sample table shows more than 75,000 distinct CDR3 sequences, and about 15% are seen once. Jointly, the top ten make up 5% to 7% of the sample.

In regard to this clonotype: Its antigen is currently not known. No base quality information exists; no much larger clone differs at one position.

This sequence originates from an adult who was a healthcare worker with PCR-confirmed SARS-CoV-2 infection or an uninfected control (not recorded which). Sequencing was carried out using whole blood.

The CDR3 has the sequence CASGSPSYNEQFF. The DNA is as follows: TGTGCTAGTGGCTCCCCCTCCTACAATGAGCAGTTCTTC. The rearranged segments are TRBV12-5 and TRBJ2-1, with the D gene not confidently named. The germline V gene yields LGHNT for CDR1 and FRNRAP for CDR2. Trimming removed 6 bases from V and 0 bases from J, leaving 6 bases between the germline ends. CDR3 length: 13 amino acids, cysteine to phenylalanine. Of the read, only the CDR3 DNA is kept; its 39 bases are in frame from base 1.